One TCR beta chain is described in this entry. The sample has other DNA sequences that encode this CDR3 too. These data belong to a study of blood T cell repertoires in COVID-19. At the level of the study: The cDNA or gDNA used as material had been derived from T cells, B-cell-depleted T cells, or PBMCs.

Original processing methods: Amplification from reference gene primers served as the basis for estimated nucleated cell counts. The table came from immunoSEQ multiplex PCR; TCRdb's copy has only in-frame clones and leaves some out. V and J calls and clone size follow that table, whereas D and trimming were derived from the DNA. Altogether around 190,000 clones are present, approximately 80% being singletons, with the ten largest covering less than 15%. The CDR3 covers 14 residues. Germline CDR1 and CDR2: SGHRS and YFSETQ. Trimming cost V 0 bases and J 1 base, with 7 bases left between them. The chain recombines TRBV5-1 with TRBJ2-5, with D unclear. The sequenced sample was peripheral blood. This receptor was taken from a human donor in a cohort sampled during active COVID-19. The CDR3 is CASSLVSSQETQYF. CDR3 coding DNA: TGCGCCAGCAGCTTGGTTAGCAGCCAAGAGACCCAGTACTTC.